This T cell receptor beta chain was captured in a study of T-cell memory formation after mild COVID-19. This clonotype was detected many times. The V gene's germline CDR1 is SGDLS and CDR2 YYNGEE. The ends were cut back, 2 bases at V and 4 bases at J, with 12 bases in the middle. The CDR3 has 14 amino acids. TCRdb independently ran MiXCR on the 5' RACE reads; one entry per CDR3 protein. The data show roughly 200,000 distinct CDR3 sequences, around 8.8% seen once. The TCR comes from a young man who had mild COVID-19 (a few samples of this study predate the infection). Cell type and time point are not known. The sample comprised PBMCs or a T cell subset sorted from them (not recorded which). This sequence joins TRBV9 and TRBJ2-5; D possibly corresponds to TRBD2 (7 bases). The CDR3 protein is CASSVSGEGETQYF. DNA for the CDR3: TGTGCCAGCAGCGTCTCAGGGGAGGGAGAGACCCAGTACTTC.